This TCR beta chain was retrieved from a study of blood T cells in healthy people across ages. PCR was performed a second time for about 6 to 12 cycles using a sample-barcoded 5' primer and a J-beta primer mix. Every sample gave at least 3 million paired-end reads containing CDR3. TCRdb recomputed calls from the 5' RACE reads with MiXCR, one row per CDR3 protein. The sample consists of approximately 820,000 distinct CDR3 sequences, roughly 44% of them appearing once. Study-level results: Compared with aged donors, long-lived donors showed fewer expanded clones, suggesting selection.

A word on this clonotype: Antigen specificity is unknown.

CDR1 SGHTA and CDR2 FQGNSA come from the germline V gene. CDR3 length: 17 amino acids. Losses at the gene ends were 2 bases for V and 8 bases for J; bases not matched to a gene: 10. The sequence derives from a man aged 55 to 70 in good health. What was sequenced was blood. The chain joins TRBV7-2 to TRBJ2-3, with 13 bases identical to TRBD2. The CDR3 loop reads CASSLSLGLAGVGTQYF. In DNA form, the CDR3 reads TGTGCCAGCAGCTTAAGCCTAGGACTAGCGGGAGTTGGTACGCAGTATTTT.